This entry lists 12 T cell receptor beta chains sequenced from one sample in a study of cytomegalovirus exposure and HLA in healthy donors. The assay was immunoSEQ multiplex PCR, and TCRdb's table has in-frame clones only and misses some. This sample has some 170,000 clones, with roughly 91% found just once. The sample consisted of PBMCs. The receptors shown here come from a young man in good health and CMV-seropositive.

The rearrangement uses TRBV25-1 and TRBJ2-1; maybe TRBD2 (5 bases). V gave up 7 bases and J gave up 4 bases, with 5 bases separating them. CDR3 size: 11 residues. The germline V gene encodes CDR1 MGHDK and CDR2 SYGVNS. This CDR3 reads CASTGYNEQFF. The CDR3 region has the DNA TGTGCCAGCACGGGGTACAATGAGCAGTTCTTC.

The chain is built from TRBV4-1 and TRBJ2-4; 15 nucleotides align to TRBD2. Looked up from germline, CDR1 is MGHRA and CDR2 is YSYEKL. The CDR3 is made up of 18 amino acids. V lost 3 bases to trimming and J lost 0 bases; unmatched junction nucleotides: 3. The CDR3 coding sequence is TGCGCCAGCAGCCAGGGACTAGCGGGAGGTCTAGCCAAAAACATTCAGTACTTC. Translated, it gives CASSQGLAGGLAKNIQYF.

This chain joins TRBV7-9 and TRBJ2-7, with 10 bases fitting TRBD1. Trimming removed 3 bases from V and 5 bases from J; junction bases left unmatched: 4. This CDR3 is built from 14 residues. The V gene's germline CDR1 is SEHNR and CDR2 FQNEAQ (reference sequence). In nucleotides, the CDR3 is TGTGCCAGCAGCTTTAGGGACAGGGGAAACGAGCAGTACTTC. It yields the protein CASSFRDRGNEQYF. Full variable domain (missing parts from reference TRBV7-9 and TRBJ2-7): DTGVSQNPRHKITKRGQNVTFRCDPISEHNRLYWYRQTLGQGPEFLTYFQNEAQLEKSRLLSDRFSAERPKGSFSTLEIQRTEQGDSAMYLCASSFRDRGNEQYFGPGTRLTVT.

This chain links TRBV7-9 with TRBJ2-4, with a weak D call TRBD1 (6 bases). Germline V CDR1 and CDR2: SEHNR, FQNEAQ (reference sequence). V was cut by 6 bases and J by 9 bases, with 18 bases left in between. This CDR3 spans 14 amino acids. CDR3 loop: CASSVSGTTGIQYF. The DNA of the CDR3 is TGTGCCAGCAGTGTTTCCGGGACAACCGGCATTCAGTACTTC.

This clone was detected once. The V call is TRBV12-5, the J call TRBJ2-1; 12 bases match TRBD2. This CDR3 region has 16 residues. Unmatched junction bases numbered 8, after V lost 5 bases and J lost 6 bases. Germline V gives CDR1 LGHNT, CDR2 FRNRAP. CDR3 in DNA: TGTGCTAGTGGTAAGGGACTAGCGGGCCTGGCCAATGAGCAGTTCTTC. It yields the protein CASGKGLAGLANEQFF.

The chain couples TRBV7-9 to TRBJ2-1; 9 positions agree with TRBD1. The CDR3 totals 15 residues. The junction had 8 bases not matched to a gene; V was cut back by 7 bases and J by 4 bases. The V gene's germline CDR1 is SEHNR and CDR2 FQNEAQ (reference sequence). CDR3 coding DNA: TGTGCCAGCAACAACGACAGGGGGTCTTACAATGAGCAGTTCTTC. This sequence encodes CASNNDRGSYNEQFF. Full variable domain (remainder filled in from reference TRBV7-9 and TRBJ2-1): DTGVSQNPRHKITKRGQNVTFRCDPISEHNRLYWYRQTLGQGPEFLTYFQNEAQLEKSRLLSDRFSAERPKGSFSTLEIQRTEQGDSAMYLCASNNDRGSYNEQFFGPGTRLTVL.

The rearrangement joins TRBV11-2 to TRBJ2-5, with D maybe TRBD2 (6 bases). The germline CDR1 and CDR2 sequences are SGHAT and FQNNGV. V lost 5 bases to trimming and J lost 6 bases, with 22 bases between them. CDR3 length: 16 amino acids. This chain's CDR3 is CASSPISDTGGKTQYF. The CDR3 DNA follows: TGTGCCAGCAGCCCCATTTCGGACACCGGAGGGAAGACCCAGTACTTC.

This rearrangement joins TRBV11-1 to TRBJ2-3; D is perhaps TRBD1 (6 bases). The V gene's germline CDR1 is SGHAT and CDR2 FQDESV (reference sequence). CDR3 length equals 14 residues. Trimming cost V 7 bases and J 0 bases, with 11 bases left between them. The CDR3 DNA sequence: TGTGCCAGCAAATGGGACACAAGCACAGATACGCAGTATTTT. This sequence encodes CASKWDTSTDTQYF.

J is TRBJ2-7 and V is TRBV6-1; 11 bases fit TRBD2. The CDR3 runs 15 residues. Germline-derived CDR1 and CDR2 are MNHNS and SASEGT. The V and J ends lost 2 bases and 5 bases, in that order; junction bases with no gene match: 5. CDR3 sequence reads: CASSEKTSGSHEQYF. The DNA of the CDR3 is TGTGCCAGCAGTGAAAAAACTAGCGGGAGCCACGAGCAGTACTTC.

The V and J genes are TRBV18 and TRBJ2-2; maybe TRBD1 (6 bases). Per germline, CDR1 KGHSH and CDR2 LQKENI. The CDR3 has 12 residues. The V and J ends lost 4 bases and 10 bases respectively, with 10 bases between them. In nucleotides, the CDR3 is TGTGCCAGCTCACAGGGGGAAGTGGAGCTGTTTTTT. This sequence encodes CASSQGEVELFF.

The CDR3 nucleotides are TGTGCCAGCCTAGCGGGACACTCCTACGAGCAGTACTTC. Residues: CASLAGHSYEQYF. This chain links TRBV6-1 with TRBJ2-7, with 9 bases aligning to TRBD2. Germline CDR1 is MNHNS and CDR2 is SASEGT. Trimming cost V 8 bases and J 0 bases; bases outside gene matches: 2. The CDR3 is 13 residues long.

The rearrangement joins TRBV7-8 to TRBJ2-1, with D maybe TRBD2 (6 bases). Trimming took off 1 base at V and 11 bases at J, with 15 bases between the two ends. From germline, CDR1 is SGHVS and CDR2 FQNEAQ. CDR3 length: 14 amino acids. CDR3 sequence reads: CASSLGRDRGKQFF. Here the CDR3 DNA reads TGTGCCAGCAGCTTAGGGCGGGACCGGGGAAAGCAGTTCTTC. The whole variable domain, remainder taken from reference TRBV7-8 and TRBJ2-1, is GAGVSQSPRYKVAKRGQDVALRCDPISGHVSLFWYQQALGQGPEFLTYFQNEAQLDKSGLPSDRFFAERPEGSVSTLKIQRTQQEDSAVYLCASSLGRDRGKQFFGPGTRLTVL.